This record looks at one T cell receptor beta chain sequence and its context. Antigen specificity is unknown. Per sample, extraction of total RNA gave at least 5.5 micrograms in every case. CDR1 is LGHDT, CDR2 YNNKEL, per germline (reference sequence). The CDR3 length is 16 residues. V was clipped by 3 bases and J by 2 bases, with 17 bases between them. The data were obtained in a study of blood T cells in healthy people across ages. Study results and limitations: There was no known CMV status for donors, so expanded clonotype changes were possibly confounded.

The authors ran a second PCR of 7 to 11 cycles using a sample-barcoded 5' primer and a J-beta primer mix. Using its own MiXCR run on the 5' RACE reads, TCRdb lists one record per CDR3 protein. The sample carries 800,000 to 950,000 distinct CDR3 sequences, about 44% recorded once. This chain uses TRBV3-1 with TRBJ2-7, with a weak D call TRBD2 (5 bases). Sequencing was done on a sample of blood. The receptor's source is a man between 25 and 39 years old in good health. The CDR3 coding sequence is TGTGCCAGCAGCCAGCAAACCCGGGATGGCCCCTACGAGCAGTACTTC. This codes for CASSQQTRDGPYEQYF.